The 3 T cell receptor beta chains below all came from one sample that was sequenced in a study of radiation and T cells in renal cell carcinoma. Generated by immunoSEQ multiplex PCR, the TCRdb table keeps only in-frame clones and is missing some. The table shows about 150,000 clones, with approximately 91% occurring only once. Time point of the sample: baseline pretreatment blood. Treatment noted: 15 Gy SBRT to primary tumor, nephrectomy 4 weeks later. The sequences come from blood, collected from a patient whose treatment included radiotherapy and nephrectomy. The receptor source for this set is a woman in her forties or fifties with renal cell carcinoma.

The chain's CDR3 is CASSLFGVGDTEAFF. CDR3 nucleotide sequence: TGTGCCAGCAGCTTATTTGGGGTGGGTGACACTGAAGCTTTCTTT. This chain links TRBV7-6 with TRBJ1-1, with D uncertain. V was pared by 2 bases and J by 3 bases, with 13 bases between. Germline CDR1 SGHVS, CDR2 FNYEAQ. The CDR3 sequence is 15 residues long.

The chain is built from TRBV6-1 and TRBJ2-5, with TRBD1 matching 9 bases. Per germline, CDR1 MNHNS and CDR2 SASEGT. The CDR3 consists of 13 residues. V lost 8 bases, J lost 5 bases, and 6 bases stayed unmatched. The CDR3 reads CASLQGALETQYF. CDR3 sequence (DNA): TGTGCCAGCCTACAGGGGGCGTTGGAGACCCAGTACTTC.

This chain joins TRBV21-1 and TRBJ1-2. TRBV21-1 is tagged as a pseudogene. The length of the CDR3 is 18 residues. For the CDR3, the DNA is TGTGCCAGCAGCAAAGCGAGGTTGAGGAGGCCGGCGGGCTATGGCTACACCTTC. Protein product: CASSKARLRRPAGYGYTF.